The 32 T cell receptor beta chains in this list originate from one sample, sequenced in a study of T-cell reconstitution after alpha-beta-depleted transplantation in children. Preparing the TCRbeta library involved the use of unique molecular identifiers. TCRdb re-derived calls from the PCR reads in MiXCR, one entry per CDR3 protein. The sample lists fewer than 550,000 distinct CDR3 sequences; under 13% were seen once. The starting material was PBMCs from the stem cell graft donor, obtained from the stem cell graft. The receptors were sampled from a human donor who donated a stem cell graft to a child with acute myeloid leukemia.

CDR3 sequence: CASSYSRGAPDNAEQYF. CDR3 nucleotides: TGTGCCAGCAGTTACTCCCGGGGGGCGCCGGATAACGCCGAGCAGTACTTC. This chain connects TRBV6-2 or TRBV6-3 to TRBJ2-7; possibly TRBD2 for D (7 bases). The V end lost 0 bases, the J end lost 6 bases, and 21 bases lay between the germline ends. There are 17 residues in the CDR3. In germline, CDR1 is MNHEY, CDR2 SVGEGT.

This clonotype was seen more than once but under ten times. This chain links TRBV5-5 with TRBJ2-2; D gene ambiguous. V was clipped by 2 bases and J by 3 bases, with 8 bases between them. This CDR3 is built from 14 residues. The germline CDR1 and CDR2 sequences are SGHKS and YYEKEE (reference sequence). The CDR3 DNA is TGTGCCAGCAGCTTCTTAGCCGACACCGGGGAGCTGTTTTTT. It translates to CASSFLADTGELFF.

This clonotype was seen at least ten times. The genes are TRBV6-6 and TRBJ1-1; D unclear. The V end lost 4 bases, the J end lost 5 bases, and 8 bases lay between the germline ends. The V gene's germline CDR1 is MNHNY and CDR2 SVGAGI (reference sequence). CDR3 length: 12 amino acids. The CDR3 region is CASSLTGTEAFF. DNA of the CDR3: TGTGCCAGCAGTTTGACGGGGACTGAAGCTTTCTTT.

This clonotype was seen repeatedly, ten times or more. As DNA, the CDR3 is TGTGCCAGCAGCCCTACTTGGGACAACAATCAGCCCCAGCATTTT. This translates into CASSPTWDNNQPQHF. This chain links TRBV7-9 with TRBJ1-5; maybe TRBD1 (6 bases). Germline lookup yields CDR1 SEHNR and CDR2 FQNEAQ (reference sequence). V was trimmed by 5 bases and J by 3 bases, leaving 14 bases between them. This CDR3 region has 15 residues.

The chain links TRBV10-3 to TRBJ2-7, with D uncertain. CDR3 length: 14 residues. Trimming stripped 6 bases from V and 1 base from J, with 13 bases between. The germline gives CDR1 ENHRY, CDR2 SYGVKD. CDR3 DNA: TGTGCCATCAGAACCAATAGCCAGTCCTACGAGCAGTACTTC. Protein product: CAIRTNSQSYEQYF.

This clonotype was counted at least ten times. The chain couples TRBV6-5 to TRBJ2-4; TRBD2 is a possible D gene (5 bases). The germline V and J ends were trimmed by 4 bases and 6 bases, with 10 bases remaining between them. Germline V gene data show CDR1 as MNHEY and CDR2 as SVGAGI. The CDR3 covers 13 residues. The CDR3 protein is CASSSGTGNIQYF. CDR3 coding DNA: TGTGCCAGCAGTTCGGGAACGGGAAACATTCAGTACTTC.

This clonotype has only a few counts. V and J are TRBV6-1 and TRBJ2-2; no clear D gene. V was cut by 6 bases and J by 0 bases, with 14 bases left in between. The CDR3 sequence is 16 residues long. Germline loops: CDR1 MNHNS, CDR2 SASEGT. The CDR3 sequence: CASSPSPVPNTGELFF. The CDR3, as DNA: TGTGCCAGCAGCCCCTCCCCGGTCCCGAACACCGGGGAGCTGTTTTTT.

This chain connects TRBV20-1 to TRBJ2-5; 12 positions match TRBD2. The germline V gene encodes CDR1 DFQATT and CDR2 SNEGSKA (reference sequence). The CDR3 has 17 amino acids. V lost 0 bases to trimming and J lost 5 bases; unmatched junction nucleotides: 10. CDR3 protein: CSAREMTSGGGGETQYF. In DNA form, the CDR3 reads TGCAGTGCTAGAGAAATGACTAGCGGGGGCGGGGGGGAGACCCAGTACTTC.

On this clonotype itself: As the CDR3 is not closed by the conserved phenylalanine or tryptophan, this likely results from a read error. The V call is TRBV20-1, the J call TRBJ1-1; D is perhaps TRBD1 (5 bases). The CDR3 has 13 amino acids. V shed 6 bases and J shed 4 bases, with 15 bases lying between them. Germline CDR1 is DFQATT and CDR2 is SNEGSKA (reference sequence). The CDR3, as DNA: TGCAGTGCGCTGGGGGTTTGGGGCACTGAAGCTTTCTTG. The encoded protein is CSALGVWGTEAFL.

The sample holds a few counts of this clonotype. The chain has TRBV14 and TRBJ1-2; 8 bases align to TRBD1. J was trimmed by 6 bases and V by 5 bases; bases with no gene match: 14. The CDR3 covers 16 residues. Germline lookup yields CDR1 SGHDN and CDR2 FVKESK. The CDR3 coding sequence is TGTGCCAGCAGCGATAGACAGGACAGGGTGGACGATGGCTACACCTTC. It encodes CASSDRQDRVDDGYTF. The variable domain in full, with the rest retrieved from reference TRBV14 and TRBJ1-2, is EAGVTQFPSHSVIEKGQTVTLRCDPISGHDNLYWYRRVMGKEIKFLLHFVKESKQDESGMPNNRFLAERTGGTYSTLKVQPAELEDSGVYFCASSDRQDRVDDGYTFGSGTRLTVV.

The rearrangement uses TRBV5-5 and TRBJ2-3; no reliable D call. The CDR3 length is 15 residues. Germline CDR1 SGHKS, CDR2 YYEKEE (reference sequence). V was trimmed by 4 bases and J by 0 bases, leaving 12 bases between them. The CDR3: CASSPWETSTDTQYF. The CDR3 region has the DNA TGTGCCAGCAGCCCTTGGGAAACTAGCACAGATACGCAGTATTTT.

Only a few counts were recorded for this clonotype. J is TRBJ2-2 and V is TRBV20-1; 9 bases match TRBD2. The ends lost 2 bases at V and 6 bases at J; junction bases unmatched: 10. The CDR3 covers 16 residues. Germline V gene data show CDR1 as DFQATT and CDR2 as SNEGSKA (reference sequence). The DNA of the CDR3 is TGCAGTGCTAGACGGTCGGCTAGCGGGATCCCCGGGGAGCTGTTTTTT. Its translation: CSARRSASGIPGELFF.

This clonotype was seen at least ten times. V is TRBV6-1 and J is TRBJ1-5; D may be TRBD1 (6 bases). The ends were cut back, 5 bases at V and 0 bases at J, with 11 bases in the middle. The CDR3 is 15 amino acids. In germline, CDR1 is MNHNS, CDR2 SASEGT. CDR3 sequence: CASSLYRDSNQPQHF. The CDR3 coding sequence is TGTGCCAGCAGTCTATACAGGGATAGCAATCAGCCCCAGCATTTT.

The gene calls are TRBV6-1 and TRBJ2-1, with 7 bases fitting TRBD2. V lost 1 base and J lost 5; bases outside the gene matches: 5. The CDR3 extends over 15 amino acids. Germline V lookup: CDR1 MNHNS, CDR2 SASEGT. Here the CDR3 reads CASSEETSPHNEQFF. Written as DNA, the CDR3 is TGTGCCAGCAGTGAAGAGACTAGCCCCCACAATGAGCAGTTCTTC.

This clonotype has at least ten counts. V gene TRBV28 combines with J gene TRBJ2-5; D unresolved. This CDR3 region has 13 residues. V was pared by 3 bases and J by 3 bases, with 8 bases between. The germline CDR1 and CDR2 sequences are MDHEN and SYDVKM. Here the CDR3 DNA reads TGTGCCAGCAGTTTTTTGGGAAAAGAGACCCAGTACTTC. It is translated as CASSFLGKETQYF. Variable domain in full (rest from reference TRBV28 and TRBJ2-5): DVKVTQSSRYLVKRTGEKVFLECVQDMDHENMFWYRQDPGLGLRLIYFSYDVKMKEKGDIPEGYSVSREKKERFSLILESASTNQTSMYLCASSFLGKETQYFGPGTRLLVL.

This clonotype was seen at least ten times. CDR3: CASSYSGGTTGELFF. CDR3 sequence (DNA): TGTGCCAGCAGTTACTCTGGGGGCACCACCGGGGAGCTGTTTTTT. The chain recombines TRBV6-5 with TRBJ2-2; a weak D match, TRBD1 (6 bases). Per germline, CDR1 MNHEY and CDR2 SVGAGI. V lost 0 bases and J 4 bases, leaving 9 bases between the germline ends. The length of the CDR3 is 15 residues.

This clonotype was recorded at least ten times. The chain has TRBV12-3 or TRBV12-4 and TRBJ2-1, with TRBD1 matching 8 bases. CDR3 length: 16 residues. Trimming took 7 bases from V and 8 from J; bases not matched to a gene: 16. This CDR3 reads CASTPGGRADTYEQFF. CDR3 nucleotide sequence: TGTGCCAGCACCCCAGGGGGCCGGGCGGACACCTATGAGCAGTTCTTC.

The chain carries TRBV4-2 and TRBJ2-3; 14 bases are a match to TRBD2. With 0 bases clipped from V and 8 bases from J, the junction kept 4 bases outside the gene matches. This CDR3 is built from 16 residues. Germline-derived CDR1 and CDR2 are LGHNA and YNFKEQ. CDR3: CASSQEGLAGEGTQYF. The DNA for the CDR3 is TGTGCCAGCAGCCAAGAGGGACTAGCGGGGGAAGGTACGCAGTATTTT.

This clonotype was counted only a few times. V is TRBV20-1 and J is TRBJ2-1; 12 bases line up with TRBD2. The CDR3 has 19 residues. CDR1 is DFQATT, CDR2 SNEGSKA, per germline (reference sequence). V shed 4 bases and J 7 bases; nucleotides not matched to a gene: 20. This CDR3 is CSAKAPGLAGGTQFNEQFF. In nucleotides, the CDR3 is TGCAGTGCTAAGGCTCCGGGCCTAGCGGGGGGGACCCAATTTAATGAGCAGTTCTTC.

The gene calls are TRBV7-9 and TRBJ2-3; 10 bases are shared with TRBD1. Germline lookup yields CDR1 SEHNR and CDR2 FQNEAQ (reference sequence). The CDR3 covers 17 residues. The trim removed 6 bases at V and 4 bases at J, leaving 13 bases unmatched. The CDR3 protein is CASRGEAGTGASDTQYF. The CDR3 nucleotides are TGTGCCAGCAGGGGGGAAGCCGGGACAGGGGCTTCAGATACGCAGTATTTT.

The chain employs TRBV20-1 and TRBJ2-7, with 7 bases lining up with TRBD2. With V trimmed by 7 bases and J by 2 bases, 11 bases remained unmatched. CDR3 length: 14 residues. Germline V gene sequence: CDR1 DFQATT, CDR2 SNEGSKA (reference sequence). CDR3 sequence reads: CSVDSGENPYEQYF. CDR3 nucleotide sequence: TGCAGTGTTGACAGCGGGGAGAATCCCTACGAGCAGTACTTC.

This clonotype was found many times. This chain connects TRBV20-1 to TRBJ1-5, with TRBD1 matching 9 bases. Germline V gene sequence: CDR1 DFQATT, CDR2 SNEGSKA (reference sequence). The CDR3 spans 14 residues. J gave up 3 bases and V 5 bases, and 5 bases lay outside the gene matches. In DNA, the CDR3 is TGCAGTGCTGGGACAGGGTCGTACAATCAGCCCCAGCATTTT. Its translation is CSAGTGSYNQPQHF.

This rearrangement joins TRBV15 to TRBJ2-4; no clear D. CDR1 and CDR2 (germline): LNHNV, YYDKDF (reference sequence). The germline V and J ends were trimmed by 5 bases and 6 bases, with 8 bases remaining between them. The CDR3 is made up of 12 amino acids. The CDR3 protein is CATSPRGNIQYF. In DNA, the CDR3 is TGTGCCACCAGCCCTAGAGGAAACATTCAGTACTTC.

The V call is TRBV19, the J call TRBJ1-2, with no clear D. Germline lookup yields CDR1 LNHDA and CDR2 SQIVND (reference sequence). The CDR3 sequence is 16 residues long. V was pared by 3 bases and J by 8 bases, with 22 bases between. CDR3 nucleotide sequence: TGTGCCAGTAGTATCAACGCCGGTGGACGCAATCTCGGCTACACCTTC. Translated: CASSINAGGRNLGYTF.

This clonotype was counted at least ten times. V gene TRBV27 combines with J gene TRBJ2-7; no firm D call. The V and J ends lost 4 bases and 7 bases respectively, with 14 bases between them. CDR3 size: 13 residues. From germline, CDR1 is MNHEY and CDR2 SMNVEV (reference sequence). This CDR3 reads CASSSINSMEQYF. The CDR3 DNA reads as TGTGCCAGCAGTTCGATAAACTCCATGGAGCAGTACTTC.

This chain uses TRBV7-2 with TRBJ2-5, with 10 bases lining up with TRBD2. Germline CDR1 reads SGHTA; CDR2 reads FQGNSA. With V trimmed by 7 bases and J by 4 bases, 9 bases remained unmatched. The CDR3 covers 15 residues. The DNA of the CDR3 is TGTGCCAGCACCCCTAGCGGGAGACTTGGAGAGACCCAGTACTTC. Residues: CASTPSGRLGETQYF.

This clonotype has a count of ten or more. The chain's CDR3 is CATSGRARHTQYF. As DNA, the CDR3 is TGTGCCACTTCCGGGAGGGCCAGACATACGCAGTATTTT. The chain has TRBV5-6 and TRBJ2-3; TRBD2 agrees at 8 bases. V was clipped by 9 bases and J by 7 bases; unmatched bases: 10. Looked up from germline, CDR1 is SGHDT and CDR2 is YYEEEE. This CDR3 is built from 13 residues.

The V call is TRBV5-1, the J call TRBJ2-7; D is uncertain. The CDR3 covers 15 residues. Trimming took off 0 bases at V and 2 bases at J, with 12 bases between the two ends. The V gene's germline CDR1 is SGHRS and CDR2 YFSETQ. The CDR3 nucleotides are TGCGCCAGCAGCTTGGGGCAGGATGACCCCTACGAGCAGTACTTC. Encoded protein: CASSLGQDDPYEQYF.

In this sample, this clonotype turned up a few times. The CDR3 DNA reads as TGCGCCAGCAGTGGGACAGGGCGCAATGAGCAGTTCTTC. It codes for CASSGTGRNEQFF. The chain combines TRBV5-1 with TRBJ2-1; 9 nucleotides agree with TRBD1. The V gene's germline CDR1 is SGHRS and CDR2 YFSETQ. This CDR3 has 13 residues. Trimming cost V 5 bases and J 6 bases; bases outside gene matches: 3.

This clonotype appeared many times. The V gene is TRBV4-1, the J gene TRBJ1-3, with TRBD1 matching 8 bases. CDR1 is MGHRA and CDR2 is YSYEKL in the germline V gene. The ends lost 0 bases at V and 0 bases at J; junction bases unmatched: 4. CDR3 size: 17 residues. The CDR3 spells CASSQDWTGHSGNTIYF. The CDR3 DNA follows: TGCGCCAGCAGCCAAGATTGGACAGGGCACTCTGGAAACACCATATATTTT.

The CDR3 reads CASSSRGRVQPQHF. In DNA, the CDR3 is TGTGCCAGCAGCTCCAGGGGGCGCGTGCAGCCCCAGCATTTT. V is TRBV7-2 and J is TRBJ1-5, with 8 bases lining up with TRBD1. Per germline, CDR1 SGHTA and CDR2 FQGNSA. V gave up 4 bases and J gave up 7 bases; unmatched junction bases: 6. This CDR3 contains 14 residues.

This clonotype was detected ten times or more. V is TRBV9 and J is TRBJ2-5, with 13 bases that match TRBD2. The CDR3 extends over 16 amino acids. After removal of 4 bases from V and 2 bases from J, the junction contained 5 bases not matched to a gene. Germline V gene lookup returns CDR1 SGDLS and CDR2 YYNGEE. In nucleotides, the CDR3 is TGTGCCAGCAGCCCACGGACTAGCGGGGGACAAGAGACCCAGTACTTC. This gives the protein CASSPRTSGGQETQYF.